This TCR beta chain was profiled in a study of technical replicates of blood from a few donors. The method was immunoSEQ multiplex PCR; TCRdb's version includes in-frame clones alone and lacks a portion of them. The repertoire holds more than 75,000 clones, with just over 95% as singletons. Germline loops: CDR1 SGHTA, CDR2 FQGNSA. V shed 6 bases and J shed 1 base, with 13 bases lying between them. The CDR3 length is 14 residues. The V gene is TRBV7-2, the J gene TRBJ2-7, with a tentative D call TRBD2 (6 bases). The specimen sequenced was T cells isolated from PBMCs. The receptor was derived from a human donor in good health. CDR3 loop: CASSSVSGSYEQYF. Here the CDR3 DNA reads TGTGCCAGCAGTTCGGTTAGCGGATCCTACGAGCAGTACTTC.